This passage covers 28 T cell receptor beta chains from one sample sequenced in a study of early T cells in non-severe SARS-CoV-2 infection. TCRdb reanalysed the 5' RACE reads using MiXCR and keeps one entry per CDR3 protein. The sample yields tens of thousands of distinct CDR3 sequences, around 12% seen once. The sample was whole blood, taken at baseline. The receptors come from an adult who was a healthcare worker with PCR-confirmed SARS-CoV-2 infection or an uninfected control (not recorded which).

This clonotype was recorded a few times. The V gene is TRBV28, the J gene TRBJ2-5; D is unresolved. Germline-derived CDR1 and CDR2 are MDHEN and SYDVKM. CDR3 length: 11 residues. Trimming took 5 bases from V and 7 from J, leaving 8 bases between them. CDR3 residues: CASSTIGTQYF. DNA for the CDR3: TGTGCCAGCAGTACGATTGGGACCCAGTACTTC. The variable domain in full, completed from reference TRBV28 and TRBJ2-5, reads DVKVTQSSRYLVKRTGEKVFLECVQDMDHENMFWYRQDPGLGLRLIYFSYDVKMKEKGDIPEGYSVSREKKERFSLILESASTNQTSMYLCASSTIGTQYFGPGTRLLVL.

The chain joins TRBV27 to TRBJ2-7; D is perhaps TRBD1 (6 bases). The V end was cut by 3 bases, the J end by 3 bases, with 9 bases between. The CDR3 length is 13 residues. CDR1 MNHEY and CDR2 SMNVEV come from the germline V gene (reference sequence). CDR3 nucleotides: TGTGCCAGCAGTTTGGGGACATTCTACGAGCAGTACTTC. Protein sequence: CASSLGTFYEQYF.

V gene TRBV5-4 combines with J gene TRBJ1-1; D is unresolved. Deletions cut 1 base from V and 1 base from J, with 8 bases between. CDR3 length equals 14 residues. Germline-derived CDR1 and CDR2 are SGHNT and YYREEE (reference sequence). The chain's CDR3 is CASSLTGQNTEAFF. The CDR3 DNA is TGTGCCAGCAGCTTGACGGGTCAGAACACTGAAGCTTTCTTT. The whole variable domain, remainder taken from reference TRBV5-4 and TRBJ1-1, is ETGVTQSPTHLIKTRGQQVTLRCSSQSGHNTVSWYQQALGQGPQFIFQYYREEENGRGNFPPRFSGLQFPNYSSELNVNALELDDSALYLCASSLTGQNTEAFFGQGTRLTVV.

The rearrangement links TRBV2 to TRBJ1-3; D may be TRBD1 (5 bases). The V gene's germline CDR1 is SNHLY and CDR2 FYNNEI. Trimming took off 5 bases at V and 6 bases at J, with 14 bases between the two ends. This CDR3 has 14 residues. As DNA, the CDR3 is TGTGCCAGCAGTCTCGGGGACCTAGAAAACACCATATATTTT. Translation: CASSLGDLENTIYF.

This clonotype was observed a few times. This chain connects TRBV28 to TRBJ2-2, with TRBD2 as a possible D gene (6 bases). Germline CDR1 reads MDHEN; CDR2 reads SYDVKM. The CDR3 runs 19 residues. Between the trimmed V and J ends, which lost 3 bases and 3 bases, there was a span of 23 bases. CDR3 in amino acids: CASSLSPFSSAGYTGELFF. The CDR3 region has the DNA TGTGCCAGCAGTTTGTCCCCCTTCTCTAGCGCAGGATACACCGGGGAGCTGTTTTTT.

The sample holds a few counts of this clonotype. CDR3 amino acids: CASSLDRESEAFF. In DNA form, the CDR3 reads TGTGCCAGCAGCTTAGACAGAGAAAGTGAAGCTTTCTTT. This chain connects TRBV7-2 to TRBJ1-1; D is ambiguous. Germline V CDR1 and CDR2: SGHTA, FQGNSA. Deletions cut 1 base from V and 7 bases from J, with 10 bases between. This CDR3 contains 13 residues.

The chain combines TRBV7-2 with TRBJ2-7, with D tentatively TRBD1 (6 bases). CDR1 and CDR2 from the germline V gene are SGHTA and FQGNSA. The CDR3 has 15 amino acids. Between the trimmed V and J ends, which lost 1 base and 4 bases, there was a span of 14 bases. Here the CDR3 reads CASSLGTGTIYEQYF. The DNA for the CDR3 is TGTGCCAGCAGCTTAGGCACAGGGACGATTTACGAGCAGTACTTC.

The genes are TRBV11-2 and TRBJ2-5; TRBD1 might be the D (6 bases). Trimming left V 5 bases short and J 0 bases short, with 16 bases between. Germline V gene sequence: CDR1 SGHAT, CDR2 FQNNGV. CDR3 length: 16 amino acids. CDR3 amino acids: CASSRQVKSNQETQYF. The CDR3 DNA reads TGTGCCAGCAGCAGACAGGTGAAAAGCAACCAAGAGACCCAGTACTTC.

This clonotype was found a few times. V gene TRBV5-5 combines with J gene TRBJ2-1; D unclear. Germline CDR1 is SGHKS and CDR2 is YYEKEE (reference sequence). The CDR3 extends over 15 amino acids. V was clipped by 2 bases and J by 0 bases, with 9 bases between them. The chain's CDR3 is CASSFQDASYNEQFF. The CDR3, as DNA: TGTGCCAGCAGCTTTCAGGACGCCTCCTACAATGAGCAGTTCTTC.

This clonotype came up many times. This chain joins TRBV30 and TRBJ2-1; D not certain. V lost 3 bases, J lost 10 bases, and 10 bases lay in between. The V gene's germline CDR1 is GTSNPN and CDR2 SVGIG (reference sequence). The CDR3 has 11 amino acids. CDR3 in DNA: TGTGCCTGGAGCCCATCCAGGGAGCAGTTCTTC. Translation gives CAWSPSREQFF. Full variable domain (remainder filled in from reference TRBV30 and TRBJ2-1): SQTIHQWPATLVQPVGSPLSLECTVEGTSNPNLYWYRQAAGRGLQLLFYSVGIGQISSEVPQNLSASRPQDRQFILSSKKLLLSDSGFYLCAWSPSREQFFGPGTRLTVL.

This clonotype was recorded many times. The chain links TRBV19 to TRBJ2-2, with D maybe TRBD1 (5 bases). There are 13 residues in the CDR3. Trimming removed 5 bases from V and 5 bases from J, with 9 bases in between. CDR1 and CDR2 from the germline V gene are LNHDA and SQIVND (reference sequence). The CDR3 sequence: CASSVQGTGELFF. The CDR3, as DNA: TGTGCCAGTAGTGTCCAGGGTACCGGGGAGCTGTTTTTT.

This clonotype was observed at least ten times. The CDR3 spells CASSFSTNTGELFF. CDR3 coding DNA: TGTGCCAGCAGCTTTTCGACGAACACCGGGGAGCTGTTTTTT. The chain has TRBV7-9 and TRBJ2-2; no clear D gene. Germline V gene lookup returns CDR1 SEHNR and CDR2 FQNEAQ (reference sequence). Deletions cut 3 bases from V and 0 bases from J, with 5 bases between. The CDR3 spans 14 residues.

This clonotype was detected a few times. The genes are TRBV14 and TRBJ2-1, with TRBD2 matching over 11 bases. The CDR3 contains 16 residues. Germline-derived CDR1 and CDR2 are SGHDN and FVKESK. Germline trimming cut 0 bases from V and 8 bases from J; bases unmatched to any gene: 6. CDR3 nucleotide sequence: TGTGCCAGCAGCCAAGACACTAGCGGGAGTGGCGATGAGCAGTTCTTC. Translating it yields CASSQDTSGSGDEQFF.

The table lists this clonotype with many counts. V and J are TRBV28 and TRBJ2-7; TRBD2 aligns across 12 bases. The J segment lost 6 bases and the V segment lost 6 bases, leaving 9 bases of the junction unmatched. Per the germline V gene, CDR1 is MDHEN and CDR2 is SYDVKM. The CDR3 extends over 15 amino acids. The CDR3 reads CASSRSSGGAIEQYF. In nucleotides, the CDR3 is TGTGCCAGCAGCCGCTCTAGCGGGGGGGCTATCGAGCAGTACTTC.

This clonotype occurred many times. This chain connects TRBV28 to TRBJ1-1; D may be TRBD1 (6 bases). V shed 5 bases and J shed 1 base, with 8 bases lying between them. This CDR3 spans 13 amino acids. The V gene's germline CDR1 is MDHEN and CDR2 SYDVKM. In DNA, the CDR3 is TGTGCCAGCAGTGGGACACCGAACACTGAAGCTTTCTTT. This gives the protein CASSGTPNTEAFF. Combining the CDR3 with reference TRBV28 and TRBJ1-1 gives the whole variable domain DVKVTQSSRYLVKRTGEKVFLECVQDMDHENMFWYRQDPGLGLRLIYFSYDVKMKEKGDIPEGYSVSREKKERFSLILESASTNQTSMYLCASSGTPNTEAFFGQGTRLTVV.

This clonotype has just a few counts. The rearrangement uses TRBV7-2 and TRBJ1-5; TRBD1 matches 7 bases. V lost 1 base and J lost 4; bases outside the gene matches: 4. CDR3 length: 15 amino acids. The germline CDR1 and CDR2 sequences are SGHTA and FQGNSA. The CDR3 coding sequence is TGTGCCAGCAGCTTAGGGGACAGCTCAAATCAGCCCCAGCATTTT. Translation: CASSLGDSSNQPQHF.

This clonotype has a handful of counts. This sequence joins TRBV11-2 and TRBJ2-7; perhaps TRBD2 as D (6 bases). The CDR3 has 13 residues. Trimming removed 4 bases at V and 6 bases at J, with 13 bases between. Germline V gene data show CDR1 as SGHAT and CDR2 as FQNNGV. The CDR3 is CASSSRFGGEQYF. CDR3 in DNA: TGTGCCAGCAGCTCTCGATTCGGGGGCGAGCAGTACTTC.

This clonotype has ten or more counts. The chain recombines TRBV7-9 with TRBJ1-4, with unresolved D. CDR3 length equals 14 residues. Per germline, CDR1 SEHNR and CDR2 FQNEAQ (reference sequence). The V and J ends lost 4 bases and 5 bases respectively, with 11 bases between them. The CDR3: CASSSTRQNEKLFF. CDR3 nucleotides: TGTGCCAGCAGCTCCACCCGGCAGAATGAAAAACTGTTTTTT.

The rearrangement joins TRBV29-1 to TRBJ2-3; TRBD2 might be the D (6 bases). The V end was cut by 6 bases, the J end by 11 bases, with 24 bases between. The germline V gene has CDR1 SQVTM and CDR2 ANQGSEA. The CDR3 runs to 14 residues. CDR3 nucleotide sequence: TGCAGCGTCGCTCCCCCGGGACTCACTACAGAGCAGTATTTT. It is translated as CSVAPPGLTTEQYF.

V usage is TRBV24-1 and J usage is TRBJ2-5, with D perhaps TRBD1 or TRBD2 (6 bases each). CDR3 length: 15 residues. Germline V gene data show CDR1 as KGHDR and CDR2 as SFDVKD. The V end lost 5 bases, the J end lost 2 bases, and 14 bases lay between the germline ends. In DNA form, the CDR3 reads TGTGCCACCAGTGGGGGGGCGTCAGGGCAAGAGACCCAGTACTTC. Residues: CATSGGASGQETQYF.

The V call is TRBV20-1, the J call TRBJ2-3, with D uncertain. The V and J ends lost 3 bases and 2 bases respectively, with 6 bases between them. CDR3 length: 12 amino acids. Germline lookup yields CDR1 DFQATT and CDR2 SNEGSKA (reference sequence). CDR3 residues: CSARTLTDTQYF. The CDR3 nucleotides read TGCAGTGCTAGGACCCTCACAGATACGCAGTATTTT.

V gene TRBV6-6 combines with J gene TRBJ2-1; 11 bases agree with TRBD2. This CDR3 region has 16 residues. CDR1 MNHNY and CDR2 SVGAGI come from the germline V gene (reference sequence). Trimming at V came to 6 bases and at J to 0 bases, leaving 4 bases not matched to a gene. The CDR3 sequence is CASRGLAGTSYNEQFF. CDR3 bases: TGTGCCAGCAGAGGACTAGCGGGCACCTCCTACAATGAGCAGTTCTTC.

This clonotype was observed a few times. V gene TRBV30 combines with J gene TRBJ2-7; TRBD1 aligns across 7 bases. V shed 3 bases, J shed 3 bases, and the junction held 8 bases outside the gene matches. Germline V gene sequence: CDR1 GTSNPN, CDR2 SVGIG (reference sequence). There are 14 residues in the CDR3. CDR3 sequence: CAWSIQGNVYEQYF. In nucleotides, the CDR3 is TGTGCCTGGAGCATACAGGGGAACGTCTACGAGCAGTACTTC.

The V gene is TRBV7-2, the J gene TRBJ2-1; D may be TRBD2 (6 bases). The germline V gene has CDR1 SGHTA and CDR2 FQGNSA. Between the trimmed V and J ends, which lost 1 base and 5 bases, there was a span of 12 bases. This CDR3 has 15 residues. CDR3 amino acids: CASSLVGGADNEQFF. CDR3 in DNA: TGTGCCAGCAGCTTAGTGGGGGGAGCGGACAATGAGCAGTTCTTC.

V is TRBV29-1 and J is TRBJ2-2, with TRBD2 matching 7 bases. The germline V gene encodes CDR1 SQVTM and CDR2 ANQGSEA. V was pared by 4 bases and J by 4 bases, with 6 bases of the junction left unmatched. The CDR3 covers 14 residues. The CDR3 DNA reads TGCAGCGTTGTTGCGGGAGAGGGCACCGGGGAGCTGTTTTTT. It encodes CSVVAGEGTGELFF.

The rearrangement joins TRBV27 to TRBJ1-6; D ambiguous. Germline loops: CDR1 MNHEY, CDR2 SMNVEV (reference sequence). The CDR3 totals 13 residues. Trimming took 4 bases from V and 7 from J, leaving 8 bases between them. CDR3 nucleotide sequence: TGTGCCAGCAGTTCCATCCTAAATTCACCCCTCCACTTT. It yields the protein CASSSILNSPLHF.

The CDR3 sequence: CSAPFLGGLNNEQFF. The CDR3 nucleotides read TGCAGTGCTCCCTTCCTGGGGGGACTTAACAATGAGCAGTTCTTC. The J gene is TRBJ2-1, the V gene TRBV20-1; possibly TRBD2 for D (6 bases). Trimming took off 5 bases at V and 5 bases at J, with 19 bases between the two ends. Germline V gene data show CDR1 as DFQATT and CDR2 as SNEGSKA (reference sequence). The CDR3 runs to 15 residues.

This chain connects TRBV6-6 to TRBJ1-2; D unresolved. The V gene lost 7 bases and the J gene lost 7 bases, with 16 bases spanning the gap. There are 13 residues in the CDR3. CDR1 is MNHNY, CDR2 SVGAGI, per germline (reference sequence). CDR3 sequence (DNA): TGTGCCAGCACCCACAGAGGGATCCTTGGCTACACCTTC. Protein: CASTHRGILGYTF.